This section outlines one T cell receptor (beta chain) sequence together with its context. This clone turned up a few times. The specificity of this receptor is unknown. No base quality values were provided; no much bigger clone lies one nucleotide off. Libraries were prepared through the immunoSEQ multiplex PCR assay. TCRdb mirrors the immuneACCESS table, restricted to in-frame sequences. Some clones are absent from its copies; in checked studies, under half trace to an unresolved V gene, and the reason for the others is unknown. The sample has approximately 51,000 clones on record, 81% of them singletons. The ten largest clonotypes hold 6.5% to 9% of the sample. This specimen comes from a study of PD-1 blockade in mismatch repair-deficient tumors (dated by TCRdb to about 2017). A note on the overall study: Between late 2013 and September 2016, approximately 90 consecutive patients with about a dozen mismatch repair-deficient cancer types, all previously treated and progressing, were enrolled in the trial. Deep sequencing of TCR CDR3 regions was used to track tumor-associated T cell clones in peripheral blood of patients responding to PD-1 blockade. General conclusions and limits of the study: Rapid expansion after pembrolizumab followed by contraction, generally before radiologic responses, was shown by tumor-resident clones, which were often undetectable in blood before treatment.

Mismatch repair deficiency in every enrolled patient was established by polymerase chain reaction or immunohistochemistry. Three patients who responded to pembrolizumab therapy underwent TCR sequencing. In the phase II trial, pembrolizumab PD-1 blockade was tested prospectively in advanced mismatch repair-deficient cancers, no matter which tissue of origin the cancers came from. Peripheral blood T cell samples were collected serially, before PD-1 blockade began and at several time points afterward. Blood sampling time points were reported as weeks after the first dose of pembrolizumab. CDR1 LNHDA and CDR2 SQIVND were looked up in the germline V gene (reference sequence). V is shortened by 4 bases, J by 3 bases, and the region joining them spans 10 bases. There are 14 amino acids in the CDR3, from cysteine to phenylalanine inclusive. The kept DNA is CDR3 alone, 42 bases in frame from the first base.

This specimen was peripheral blood, taken 20 weeks after starting pembrolizumab. The rearrangement combines TRBV19 with TRBJ1-5; the D gene identity is not certain. The clonotype was recovered from an adult with mismatch repair-deficient cancer. The CDR3 has the sequence CASSRREINQPQHF. The DNA reads TGTGCCAGTAGTAGGAGGGAGATCAATCAGCCCCAGCATTTT.